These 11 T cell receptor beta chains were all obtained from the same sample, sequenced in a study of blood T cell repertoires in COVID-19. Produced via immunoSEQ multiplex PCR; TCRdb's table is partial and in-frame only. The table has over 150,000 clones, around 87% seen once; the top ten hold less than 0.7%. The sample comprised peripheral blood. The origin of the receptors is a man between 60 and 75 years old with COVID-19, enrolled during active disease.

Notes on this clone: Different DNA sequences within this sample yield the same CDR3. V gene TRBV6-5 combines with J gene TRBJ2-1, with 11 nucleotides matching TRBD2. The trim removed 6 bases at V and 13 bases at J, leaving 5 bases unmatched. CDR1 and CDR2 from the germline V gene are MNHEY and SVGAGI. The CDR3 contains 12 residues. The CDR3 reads CASRTSGMYQFF. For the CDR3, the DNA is TGTGCCAGCAGGACTAGCGGGATGTACCAGTTCTTC.

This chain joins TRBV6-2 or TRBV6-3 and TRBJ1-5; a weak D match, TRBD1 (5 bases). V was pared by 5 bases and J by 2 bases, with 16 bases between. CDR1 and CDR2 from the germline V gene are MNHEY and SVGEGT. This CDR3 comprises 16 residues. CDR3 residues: CASSRTAGFGNQPQHF. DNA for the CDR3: TGTGCCAGCAGTCGAACAGCAGGGTTTGGCAATCAGCCCCAGCATTTT.

CDR3 in amino acids: CASSRTSGSSETQYF. The CDR3 DNA reads as TGCGCCAGCAGCCGCACTAGCGGGAGTTCGGAGACCCAGTACTTC. This chain connects TRBV5-1 to TRBJ2-5, with 11 nucleotides matching TRBD2. Germline values: CDR1 SGHRS, CDR2 YFSETQ. The V segment lost 4 bases and the J segment 5 bases; nucleotides outside the gene matches: 7. CDR3 length: 15 residues. The full variable domain, with the rest looked up from reference TRBV5-1 and TRBJ2-5, is KAGVTQTPRYLIKTRGQQVTLSCSPISGHRSVSWYQQTPGQGLQFLFEYFSETQRNKGNFPGRFSGRQFSNSRSEMNVSTLELGDSALYLCASSRTSGSSETQYFGPGTRLLVL.

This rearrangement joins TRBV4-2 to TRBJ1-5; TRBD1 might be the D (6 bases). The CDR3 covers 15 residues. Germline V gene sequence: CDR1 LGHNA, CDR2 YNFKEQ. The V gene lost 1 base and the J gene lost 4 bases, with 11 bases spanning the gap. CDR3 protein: CASSQVTQGNQPQHF. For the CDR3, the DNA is TGTGCCAGCAGCCAAGTTACACAGGGTAATCAGCCCCAGCATTTT.

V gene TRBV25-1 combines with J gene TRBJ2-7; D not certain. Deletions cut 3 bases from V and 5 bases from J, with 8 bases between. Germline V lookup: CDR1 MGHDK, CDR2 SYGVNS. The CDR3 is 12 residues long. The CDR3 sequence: CASSDRSHEQYF. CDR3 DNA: TGTGCCAGCAGTGATAGGAGCCACGAGCAGTACTTC.

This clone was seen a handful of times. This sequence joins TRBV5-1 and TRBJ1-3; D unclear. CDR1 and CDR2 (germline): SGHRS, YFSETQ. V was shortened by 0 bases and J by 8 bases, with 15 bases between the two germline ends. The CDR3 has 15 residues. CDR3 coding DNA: TGCGCCAGCAGCTTGGCCGGGGATTTCGAAGACACCATATATTTT. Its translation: CASSLAGDFEDTIYF.

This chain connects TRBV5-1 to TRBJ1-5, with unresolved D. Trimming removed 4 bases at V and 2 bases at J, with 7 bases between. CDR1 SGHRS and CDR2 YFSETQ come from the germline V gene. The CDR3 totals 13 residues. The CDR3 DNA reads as TGCGCCAGCAGCCCAAATGGCAATCAGCCCCAGCATTTT. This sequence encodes CASSPNGNQPQHF.

CDR3 DNA: TGTGCCAGTAGTCCTGGGACAGGGAATGAAAAACTGTTTTTT. Residues: CASSPGTGNEKLFF. The V and J genes are TRBV19 and TRBJ1-4; TRBD1 aligns across 9 bases. Trimming at V came to 5 bases and at J to 5 bases, leaving 3 bases not matched to a gene. This CDR3 region has 14 residues. CDR1 LNHDA and CDR2 SQIVND come from the germline V gene (reference sequence). Drawing the rest from reference TRBV19 and TRBJ1-4, the complete variable domain is DGGITQSPKYLFRKEGQNVTLSCEQNLNHDAMYWYRQDPGQGLRLIYYSQIVNDFQKGDIAEGYSVSREKKESFPLTVTSAQKNPTAFYLCASSPGTGNEKLFFGSGTQLSVL.

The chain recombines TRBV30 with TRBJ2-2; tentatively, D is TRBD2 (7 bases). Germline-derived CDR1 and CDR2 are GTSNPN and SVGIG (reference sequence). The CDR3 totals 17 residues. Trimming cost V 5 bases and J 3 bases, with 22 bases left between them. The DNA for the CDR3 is TGTGCCTGGCGGGAAGGAGGGGGGGCCAGATACACCGGGGAGCTGTTTTTT. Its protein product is CAWREGGGARYTGELFF.

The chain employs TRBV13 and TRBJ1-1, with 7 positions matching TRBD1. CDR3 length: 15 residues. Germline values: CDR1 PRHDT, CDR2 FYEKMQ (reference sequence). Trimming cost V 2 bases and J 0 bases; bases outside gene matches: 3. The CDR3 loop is CASSLRQGLNTEAFF. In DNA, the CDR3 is TGTGCCAGCAGCTTACGACAGGGTTTGAACACTGAAGCTTTCTTT.

CDR3 bases: TGTGCCAGCAGCCAAGTTGGGACAGCCCTTAATGAAAAACTGTTTTTT. This codes for CASSQVGTALNEKLFF. This chain connects TRBV3-1 (or the pseudogene TRBV3-2) to TRBJ1-4, with 7 bases identical to TRBD1. In germline, CDR1 is LGHDT, CDR2 YNNKEL (reference sequence). V lost 1 base and J lost 4; bases outside the gene matches: 6. The CDR3 runs to 16 residues.